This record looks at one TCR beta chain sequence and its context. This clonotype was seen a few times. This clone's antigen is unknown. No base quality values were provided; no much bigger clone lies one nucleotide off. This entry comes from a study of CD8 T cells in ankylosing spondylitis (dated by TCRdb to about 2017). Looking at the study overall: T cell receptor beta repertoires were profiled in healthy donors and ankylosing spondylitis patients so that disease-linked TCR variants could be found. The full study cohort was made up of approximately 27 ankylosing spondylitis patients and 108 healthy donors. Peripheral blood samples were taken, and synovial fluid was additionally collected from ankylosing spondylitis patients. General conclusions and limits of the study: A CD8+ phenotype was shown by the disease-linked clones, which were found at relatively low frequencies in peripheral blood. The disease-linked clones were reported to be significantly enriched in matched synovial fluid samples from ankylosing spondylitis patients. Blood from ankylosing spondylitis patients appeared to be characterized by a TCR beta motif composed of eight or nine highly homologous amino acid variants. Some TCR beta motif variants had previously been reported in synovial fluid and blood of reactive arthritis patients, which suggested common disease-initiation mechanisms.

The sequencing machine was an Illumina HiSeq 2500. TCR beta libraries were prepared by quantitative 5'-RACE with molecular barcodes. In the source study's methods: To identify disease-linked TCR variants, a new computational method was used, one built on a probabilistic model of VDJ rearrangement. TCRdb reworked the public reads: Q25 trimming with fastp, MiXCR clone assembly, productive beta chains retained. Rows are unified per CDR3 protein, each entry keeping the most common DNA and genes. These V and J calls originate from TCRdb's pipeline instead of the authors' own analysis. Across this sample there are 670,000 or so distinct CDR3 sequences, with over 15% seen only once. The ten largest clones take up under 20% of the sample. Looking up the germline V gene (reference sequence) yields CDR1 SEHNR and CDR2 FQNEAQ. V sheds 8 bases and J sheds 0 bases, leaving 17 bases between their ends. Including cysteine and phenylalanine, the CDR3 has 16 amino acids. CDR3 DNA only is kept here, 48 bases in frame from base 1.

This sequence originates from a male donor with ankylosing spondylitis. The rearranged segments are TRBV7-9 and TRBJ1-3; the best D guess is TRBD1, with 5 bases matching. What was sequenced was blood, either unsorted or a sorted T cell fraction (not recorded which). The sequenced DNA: TGTGCCAGCCGACACCCGGACAAACTCTCTGGAAACACCATATATTTT. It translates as CASRHPDKLSGNTIYF. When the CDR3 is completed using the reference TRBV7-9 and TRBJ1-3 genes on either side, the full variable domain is DTGVSQNPRHKITKRGQNVTFRCDPISEHNRLYWYRQTLGQGPEFLTYFQNEAQLEKSRLLSDRFSAERPKGSFSTLEIQRTEQGDSAMYLCASRHPDKLSGNTIYFGEGSWLTVV.